This T cell receptor (beta chain) is from a study of radiation and T cells in renal cell carcinoma. Study-level background: Nephrectomy followed 15 Gy stereotactic body radiation by 4 weeks.

Time point reported: blood 2 weeks post-SBRT. Described treatment: 15 Gy SBRT to primary tumor, nephrectomy 4 weeks later. V trimming: 5 bases; J trimming: 2 bases; junction bases outside the gene matches: 4. This CDR3 is 14 amino acids long. Germline CDR1 reads SNHLY; CDR2 reads FYNNEI. Clones were sequenced by immunoSEQ multiplex PCR, and TCRdb holds only the in-frame ones, with some missing. The sample contains 100,000 to 150,000 clones, about four fifths of which appear only once. This chain uses TRBV2 with TRBJ2-3, with TRBD1 matching 7 bases. Sequenced material: blood, taken from a patient whose treatment included radiotherapy and nephrectomy. The TCR sequence derives from a man in his fifties with renal cell carcinoma. This CDR3 reads CASSRDRDTDTQYF. The CDR3 DNA sequence: TGTGCCAGCAGTAGGGACAGAGACACAGATACGCAGTATTTT.